This T cell receptor beta chain was obtained from a study of shared clonotypes between healthy human individuals. Generated by immunoSEQ multiplex PCR, the TCRdb table keeps only in-frame clones and is missing some. The sample carries about 1.1 million clones, about 84% recorded once. The length of the CDR3 is 16 residues. Germline V CDR1 and CDR2: MGHRA, YSYEKL. V shed 2 bases, J shed 4 bases, and the junction held 10 bases outside the gene matches. J is TRBJ1-1 and V is TRBV4-1, with TRBD1 matching over 7 bases. The source of this sequence is a man aged 18 to 35 in good health. Some clones in this sample may be carry-over from other donors' samples. Sample: memory CD4+ T cells from PBMCs. This sample's subset: CD45RA-negative fraction. CDR3 sequence reads: CASSQSGTQGFTEAFF. CDR3 DNA sequence: TGCGCCAGCAGCCAATCCGGCACACAGGGGTTCACTGAAGCTTTCTTT.